The entry that follows covers one T cell receptor (beta chain) sequence. The data were taken from a study of blood T cell repertoires in COVID-19. Overall study: Collection of acute and convalescent COVID-19 samples took place in the United States, Italy and Spain. PBMCs, B-cell-depleted T cells, or T cells provided the cDNA or gDNA that made up the material.

Original processing methods: Estimation of nucleated cell counts was performed using reference gene primer amplification. TCRdb keeps only in-frame clones here, not all; method: immunoSEQ multiplex PCR. V, J and clone size were drawn from that table, and D and trimming were deduced from the DNA. The sample consists of 250,000 to 300,000 clones, about 76% of them appearing once. V was pared by 2 bases and J by 7 bases, with 8 bases of the junction left unmatched. There are 15 residues in the CDR3. In germline, CDR1 is SEHNR, CDR2 FQNEAQ (reference sequence). This TCR derives from an older woman with active or convalescent COVID-19. Sequenced input: peripheral blood. The chain uses TRBV7-9 and TRBJ2-5; 9 bases align to TRBD1. In DNA, the CDR3 is TGTGCCAGCAGCTTAACACAGGGGGCCGGGGGGACCCAGTACTTC. As protein: CASSLTQGAGGTQYF.